Reported below is one T cell receptor beta chain. Its antigen remains unidentified. TCRdb passed the 5' RACE reads through MiXCR, listing each CDR3 protein once. The sample lists around 32,000 distinct CDR3 sequences, 10% occurring once. The record originates from a study of spatial heterogeneity in lung cancer. Overall study context: The study sequenced follow-up PBMC samples when they were available, at a median of about 23 months after resection. Combinations of a unique TCR and a UMI were tallied in raw reads, and on average each appeared more than ten times. Study results and limitations: Tumor TCRs that were ubiquitous and expanded showed up in blood more at resection than follow-up.

With 5 bases removed from V and 0 bases from J, the gap between germline ends came to 12 bases. The CDR3 consists of 15 residues. CDR1 and CDR2 from the germline V gene are SGHRS and YFSETQ. The time point here: blood at routine non-recurrence follow-up after resection. Sequencing of whole RNA from tumor, nontumor lung or frozen PBMC involved no sorting. J is TRBJ1-3 and V is TRBV5-1; TRBD1 is a possible D gene (6 bases). This material consisted of PBMCs, taken at follow-up. The clonotype was recovered from a female donor with early-stage non-small cell lung cancer. CDR3 sequence (DNA): TGCGCCAGCAGGGGACAAGGAAGCTCTGGAAACACCATATATTTT. Encoded protein: CASRGQGSSGNTIYF.